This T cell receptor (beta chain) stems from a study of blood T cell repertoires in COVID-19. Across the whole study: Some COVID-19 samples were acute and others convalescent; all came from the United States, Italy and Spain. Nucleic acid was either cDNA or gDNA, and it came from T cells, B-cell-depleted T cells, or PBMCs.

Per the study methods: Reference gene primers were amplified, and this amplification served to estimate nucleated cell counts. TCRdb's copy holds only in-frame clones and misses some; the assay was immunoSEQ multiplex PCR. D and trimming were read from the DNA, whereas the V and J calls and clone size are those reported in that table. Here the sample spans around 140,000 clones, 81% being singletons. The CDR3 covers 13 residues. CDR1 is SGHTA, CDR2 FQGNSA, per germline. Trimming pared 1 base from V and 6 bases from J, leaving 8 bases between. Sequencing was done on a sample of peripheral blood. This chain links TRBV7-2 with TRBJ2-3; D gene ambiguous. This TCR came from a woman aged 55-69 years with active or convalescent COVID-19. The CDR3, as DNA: TGTGCCAGCAGCTTAGACTTCGGGGATACGCAGTATTTT. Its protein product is CASSLDFGDTQYF.